This passage covers 4 T cell receptor beta chains from one sample sequenced in a study of blood T cell repertoires in COVID-19. Here immunoSEQ multiplex PCR was the method, and the copy in TCRdb shows in-frame clones only, minus some. The sample has some 230,000 clones; about 85% are singletons. The sequenced sample was peripheral blood. The source is a woman between 45 and 65 years old with COVID-19, enrolled during active disease.

The CDR3 here is CASSLGGQLEQYV. The CDR3 coding sequence is TGTGCCAGCAGCTTGGGGGGACAGTTGGAGCAGTACGTC. The genes are TRBV5-6 and TRBJ2-7; 7 nucleotides align to TRBD1. CDR1 and CDR2 from the germline V gene are SGHDT and YYEEEE. V shed 0 bases and J 7 bases; nucleotides not matched to a gene: 4. The CDR3 has 13 residues.

This clone was seen more than once but under ten times. The gene calls are TRBV25-1 and TRBJ1-4, with 7 positions matching TRBD1. V trimming: 10 bases; J trimming: 5 bases; junction bases outside the gene matches: 4. The germline gives CDR1 MGHDK, CDR2 SYGVNS. The CDR3 has 12 amino acids. CDR3 DNA: TGTGCCACCGGGACAGAGAATGAAAAACTGTTTTTT. Amino acids: CATGTENEKLFF.

CDR3 residues: CASSVTGTGGRGYTF. The DNA for the CDR3 is TGTGCCAGCTCAGTGACCGGGACAGGGGGCCGCGGCTACACCTTC. The chain carries TRBV25-1 and TRBJ1-2; 12 bases line up with TRBD1. J gave up 8 bases and V 8 bases, and 12 bases lay outside the gene matches. Per the germline V gene, CDR1 is MGHDK and CDR2 is SYGVNS. CDR3 length equals 15 residues.

This chain joins TRBV3-1 (or the pseudogene TRBV3-2) and TRBJ1-2, with a possible D match to TRBD1 (5 bases). Germline-derived CDR1 and CDR2 are LGHDT and YNNKEL (reference sequence). V lost 4 bases, J lost 3 bases, and 12 bases lay in between. This CDR3 contains 14 residues. CDR3 sequence: CASSPSGTDYGYTF. The CDR3 region has the DNA TGTGCCAGCAGCCCATCCGGGACTGACTATGGCTACACCTTC.